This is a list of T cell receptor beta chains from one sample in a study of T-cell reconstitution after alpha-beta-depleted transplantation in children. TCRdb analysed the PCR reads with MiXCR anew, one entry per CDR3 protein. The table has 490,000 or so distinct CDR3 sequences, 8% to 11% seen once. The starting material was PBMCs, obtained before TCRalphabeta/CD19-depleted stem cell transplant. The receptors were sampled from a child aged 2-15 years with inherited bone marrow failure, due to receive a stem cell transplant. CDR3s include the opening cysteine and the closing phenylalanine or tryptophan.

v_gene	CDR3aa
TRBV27	CASSIDRVKTQYF
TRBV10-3	CAISEAAGSTDTQYF
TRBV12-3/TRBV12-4	CASRGLAGWTDTQYF
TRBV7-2	CASSQSVAGGTGELFF
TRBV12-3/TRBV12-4	CASSWDRGLYNEQFF
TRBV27	CASRLSGRFDTQYF
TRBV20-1	CSALRFAGGSEQYF
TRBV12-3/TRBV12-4	CASSSRGGNTIYF
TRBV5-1	CASSLGSGDNEQFF
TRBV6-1	CASREDLYSNQPQHF
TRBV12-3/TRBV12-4	CASSFTVNTEAFF
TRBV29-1	CSVDTGTLNTEAFF
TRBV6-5	CASSYSPQGTEPQHF
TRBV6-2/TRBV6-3	CASNPGLSTSEQYF
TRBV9	CASSVGLEGGGTEAFF
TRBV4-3	CASSPDEGEKLFF
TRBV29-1	CSAGLVLGEQYF
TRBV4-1	CASSQEPSGAEDTQYF
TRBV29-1	CSVVGTSHGNTGELFF
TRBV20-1	CSASAVRTDTQYF
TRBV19	CASSLIPGEVEQYF
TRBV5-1	CASSPTQGPKNIQYF
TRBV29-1	CSVKTGSSYEQYF
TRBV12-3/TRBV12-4	CASSTWASGSNEQFF
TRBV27	CASSPSVGALGYGYTF
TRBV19	CASSMVYTEAFF
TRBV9	CASSQLSGTGAGYTF